Listed below are T cell receptor beta chains from one sample, sequenced in a study of blood T cell repertoires in COVID-19. The table came from immunoSEQ multiplex PCR; TCRdb's copy has only in-frame clones and leaves some out. The sample has around 250,000 clones; around 83% are singletons. Sequenced input: peripheral blood. Every receptor here comes from a man older than 75 with acute or convalescent COVID-19. The conserved cysteine and the conserved F or W are not part of the CDR3 here. The order of the fields is V gene, J gene, CDR3 protein.

v_call: TRBV3-1/TRBV3-2
j_call: TRBJ2-5
cdr3_aa: ASSARYLDSQETQY

v_call: TRBV7-2
j_call: TRBJ1-5
cdr3_aa: ASSFQGLGQPQH

v_call: TRBV9
j_call: TRBJ1-6
cdr3_aa: ASSVTGGSSYNSPLH

v_call: TRBV12-3/TRBV12-4
j_call: TRBJ1-1
cdr3_aa: ASSLNRPTEAF

v_call: TRBV7-9
j_call: TRBJ2-7
cdr3_aa: ASSSGLAGVRYEQY

v_call: TRBV28
j_call: TRBJ1-5
cdr3_aa: ASSRGLNQPQH

v_call: TRBV28
j_call: TRBJ2-2
cdr3_aa: ASSFPPGQGYTGELF

v_call: TRBV5-1
j_call: TRBJ1-5
cdr3_aa: ASSTTGGSGQPQH

v_call: TRBV5-4
j_call: TRBJ1-1
cdr3_aa: ASSPTGQVNFMNTEAF

v_call: TRBV30
j_call: TRBJ2-1
cdr3_aa: AWRLGQTYNEQF

v_call: TRBV28
j_call: TRBJ1-2
cdr3_aa: ASSFRGLIYGYT

v_call: TRBV5-6
j_call: TRBJ1-3
cdr3_aa: ASSRGQISGNTIY

v_call: TRBV28
j_call: TRBJ1-5
cdr3_aa: ASSFGNNQPQH

v_call: TRBV5-1
j_call: TRBJ2-2
cdr3_aa: ASSEAGHTGELF

v_call: TRBV19
j_call: TRBJ1-3
cdr3_aa: ASKERRNTIY

v_call: TRBV7-2
j_call: TRBJ2-5
cdr3_aa: ASSPLLAGGETQY

v_call: TRBV2
j_call: TRBJ2-3
cdr3_aa: ASGDSATDTQY

v_call: TRBV28
j_call: TRBJ2-1
cdr3_aa: ASSTWTSGGESSYNEQF

v_call: TRBV5-1
j_call: TRBJ2-7
cdr3_aa: ASSLVGGTYEQY

v_call: TRBV10-3
j_call: TRBJ2-7
cdr3_aa: AISLGSGSEQY

v_call: TRBV6-5
j_call: TRBJ1-1
cdr3_aa: ASIAMRSNTEAF

v_call: TRBV5-1
j_call: TRBJ2-7
cdr3_aa: ASSLDRAYEQY

v_call: TRBV7-3
j_call: TRBJ2-7
cdr3_aa: ASSPTASYEQY

v_call: TRBV5-4
j_call: TRBJ1-1
cdr3_aa: ASSFGGQTNTEAF

v_call: TRBV18
j_call: TRBJ2-3
cdr3_aa: ASSRGLAGEDTQY

v_call: TRBV5-1
j_call: TRBJ2-3
cdr3_aa: ASSSPGLAGVTQY

v_call: TRBV28
j_call: TRBJ2-7
cdr3_aa: ASSLQQGSYEQY

v_call: TRBV7-8
j_call: TRBJ1-2
cdr3_aa: ASSYGEQGNYGYT

v_call: TRBV11-2
j_call: TRBJ2-7
cdr3_aa: ASSAAGSIAPEQY

v_call: TRBV19
j_call: TRBJ1-2
cdr3_aa: ASSTQPGDVYGYT

v_call: TRBV5-1
j_call: TRBJ2-7
cdr3_aa: ASSGGQAYEQY

v_call: TRBV29-1
j_call: TRBJ2-4
cdr3_aa: SVDTGSDIQY

v_call: TRBV10-3
j_call: TRBJ2-7
cdr3_aa: AITGTGETYEQY

v_call: TRBV27
j_call: TRBJ1-6
cdr3_aa: ASSGGGQGYSPLH

v_call: TRBV5-1
j_call: TRBJ1-1
cdr3_aa: ASSSGQPNTEAF

v_call: TRBV5-1
j_call: TRBJ2-6
cdr3_aa: ASSYGGANVLT

v_call: TRBV28
j_call: TRBJ2-3
cdr3_aa: ASSLIRGRTDTQY

v_call: TRBV4-1
j_call: TRBJ1-5
cdr3_aa: ASSQDGTNQPQH

v_call: TRBV7-2
j_call: TRBJ1-1
cdr3_aa: ASSFWGPGTEAF

v_call: TRBV2
j_call: TRBJ2-1
cdr3_aa: ASRPLPAGAHEQF

v_call: TRBV21-1
j_call: TRBJ2-6
cdr3_aa: ASSTRSSGANVLT

v_call: TRBV29-1
j_call: TRBJ1-6
cdr3_aa: SVAQGPGSPLH

v_call: TRBV5-4
j_call: TRBJ2-4
cdr3_aa: ASSPSGAGAGNIQY

v_call: TRBV28
j_call: TRBJ1-1
cdr3_aa: ASTARGRSTEAF

v_call: TRBV5-1
j_call: TRBJ2-1
cdr3_aa: ASSLEGAFYNEQF

v_call: TRBV5-4
j_call: TRBJ1-1
cdr3_aa: ASSLAFGTKTEAF

v_call: TRBV19
j_call: TRBJ2-7
cdr3_aa: ASTSRTSGGREQY

v_call: TRBV18
j_call: TRBJ1-6
cdr3_aa: ASSLATATVNSPLH

v_call: TRBV5-4
j_call: TRBJ2-7
cdr3_aa: ASSLNRDSTYEQY